The entry below describes one TCR beta chain. Its target is unknown. Healthy donors of bone marrow made up the group. The PCR contained 60 Vbeta and 13 Jbeta primers. Assay used: immunoSEQ multiplex PCR; TCRdb lists only in-frame clones, some missing. The repertoire consists of around 130,000 clones, with around 70% occurring once and the leading ten covering roughly 3%. The sample originates from a study of cytomegalovirus exposure and HLA in healthy donors. CDR1 is MRHNA and CDR2 is SNTAGT in the germline V gene. V was pared by 3 bases and J by 0 bases, with 14 bases between. The CDR3 loop spans 17 amino acids. The study's findings and limits: The study designated 150 or so TCR beta chains cytomegalovirus-associated.

The chain joins TRBV6-4 to TRBJ2-2; perhaps TRBD2 as D (6 bases). The specimen was PBMCs. This TCR derives from a human donor in good health. The CDR3 protein is CASSEFGAGTNTGELFF. The CDR3, as DNA: TGTGCCAGCAGTGAATTTGGTGCGGGGACGAACACCGGGGAGCTGTTTTTT.